This TCR beta chain was captured by sequencing in a study of cytomegalovirus exposure and HLA in healthy donors. Study-level points and caveats: On later analysis, the bulk of CMV-associated TCR beta chains appeared to be HLA-restricted.

The PCR employed 60 Vbeta primers together with 13 Jbeta primers. Here immunoSEQ multiplex PCR was the method, and the copy in TCRdb shows in-frame clones only, minus some. The sample shows about 110,000 clones, less than 85% of them seen only once. Note on this clone: The antigen remains unidentified.

CDR3 length: 17 amino acids. Germline V lookup: CDR1 MDHEN, CDR2 SYDVKM. J lost 1 base, V lost 6 bases, and 13 bases had no gene match. The sequenced sample consisted of PBMCs. The TCR originated in a man aged 25-40 years in good health and CMV-seropositive. The chain has TRBV28 and TRBJ1-2, with 8 positions matching TRBD1. The CDR3 DNA is TGTGCCAGCAGCACCATCAGGGGGCGGTCTGATAACTATGGCTACACCTTC. It yields the protein CASSTIRGRSDNYGYTF.